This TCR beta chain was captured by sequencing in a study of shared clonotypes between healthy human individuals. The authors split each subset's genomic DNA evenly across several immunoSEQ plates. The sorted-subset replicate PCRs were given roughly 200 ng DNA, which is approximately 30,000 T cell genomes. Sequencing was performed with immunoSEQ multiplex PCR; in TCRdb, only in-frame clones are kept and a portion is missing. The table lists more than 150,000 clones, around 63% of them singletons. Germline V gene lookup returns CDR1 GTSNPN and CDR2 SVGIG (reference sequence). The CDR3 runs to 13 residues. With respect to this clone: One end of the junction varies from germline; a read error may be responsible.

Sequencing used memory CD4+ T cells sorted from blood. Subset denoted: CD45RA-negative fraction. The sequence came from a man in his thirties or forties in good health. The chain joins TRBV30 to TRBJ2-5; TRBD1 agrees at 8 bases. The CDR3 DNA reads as TGTGCCTGGGGGGGACAGGTCCAACAGACCCAGTACTTC. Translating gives CAWGGQVQQTQYF.